This entry is about one T cell receptor (beta chain). This sample stems from a study of blood T cell repertoires in COVID-19. The germline CDR1 and CDR2 sequences are LGHDT and YNNKEL (reference sequence). The CDR3 is made up of 19 amino acids. Unmatched junction bases numbered 8, after V lost 1 base and J lost 0 bases. Method: immunoSEQ multiplex PCR; TCRdb's copy keeps in-frame clones and lacks some. There are about 370,000 clones in the sample; 89% occur only once, and approximately 1.5% lies in the top ten. The origin of this receptor is a woman aged 25 to 39 who had recovered from COVID-19. V gene TRBV3-1 (or the pseudogene TRBV3-2) combines with J gene TRBJ2-1; 11 positions match TRBD2. Sequenced: PBMCs or T cells enriched from blood (not recorded which). CDR3 bases: TGTGCCAGCAGCCAAGGAACTAGCGGGAGAGGGGGCTCCTACAATGAGCAGTTCTTC. It codes for CASSQGTSGRGGSYNEQFF.